This T cell receptor beta chain appears in the sequencing data of a study of cytomegalovirus exposure and HLA in healthy donors. On the study more broadly: Approximately 180 million T cells yielded roughly 100 million unique TCR beta sequences, as an earlier analysis found. Whole-study findings and limits: Several of the most significant clusters appeared linked to common viral pathogens, based on a later analysis. Using a false discovery rate of 0.05, a later analysis showed that about 16,000 TCR beta sequences were associated with HLA alleles.

The PCR was carried out with 60 Vbeta primers and 13 Jbeta primers. The data were produced by immunoSEQ multiplex PCR, yet TCRdb's version contains in-frame clones alone and is incomplete. The repertoire holds some 99,000 clones, with 69% as singletons. Germline CDR1 and CDR2: SGHRS and YFSETQ. The CDR3 is made up of 16 amino acids. Trimming at V came to 3 bases and at J to 1 base, leaving 7 bases not matched to a gene. Notes on this clone: The target antigen is unknown.

The chain recombines TRBV5-1 with TRBJ1-3; 7 bases line up with TRBD1. The material sequenced was PBMCs. The sequence came from a woman between 70 and 85 years old in good health and CMV-seropositive. This CDR3 reads CASSYQGVGSGNTIYF. The DNA of the CDR3 is TGCGCCAGCAGCTACCAGGGGGTAGGATCTGGAAACACCATATATTTT.